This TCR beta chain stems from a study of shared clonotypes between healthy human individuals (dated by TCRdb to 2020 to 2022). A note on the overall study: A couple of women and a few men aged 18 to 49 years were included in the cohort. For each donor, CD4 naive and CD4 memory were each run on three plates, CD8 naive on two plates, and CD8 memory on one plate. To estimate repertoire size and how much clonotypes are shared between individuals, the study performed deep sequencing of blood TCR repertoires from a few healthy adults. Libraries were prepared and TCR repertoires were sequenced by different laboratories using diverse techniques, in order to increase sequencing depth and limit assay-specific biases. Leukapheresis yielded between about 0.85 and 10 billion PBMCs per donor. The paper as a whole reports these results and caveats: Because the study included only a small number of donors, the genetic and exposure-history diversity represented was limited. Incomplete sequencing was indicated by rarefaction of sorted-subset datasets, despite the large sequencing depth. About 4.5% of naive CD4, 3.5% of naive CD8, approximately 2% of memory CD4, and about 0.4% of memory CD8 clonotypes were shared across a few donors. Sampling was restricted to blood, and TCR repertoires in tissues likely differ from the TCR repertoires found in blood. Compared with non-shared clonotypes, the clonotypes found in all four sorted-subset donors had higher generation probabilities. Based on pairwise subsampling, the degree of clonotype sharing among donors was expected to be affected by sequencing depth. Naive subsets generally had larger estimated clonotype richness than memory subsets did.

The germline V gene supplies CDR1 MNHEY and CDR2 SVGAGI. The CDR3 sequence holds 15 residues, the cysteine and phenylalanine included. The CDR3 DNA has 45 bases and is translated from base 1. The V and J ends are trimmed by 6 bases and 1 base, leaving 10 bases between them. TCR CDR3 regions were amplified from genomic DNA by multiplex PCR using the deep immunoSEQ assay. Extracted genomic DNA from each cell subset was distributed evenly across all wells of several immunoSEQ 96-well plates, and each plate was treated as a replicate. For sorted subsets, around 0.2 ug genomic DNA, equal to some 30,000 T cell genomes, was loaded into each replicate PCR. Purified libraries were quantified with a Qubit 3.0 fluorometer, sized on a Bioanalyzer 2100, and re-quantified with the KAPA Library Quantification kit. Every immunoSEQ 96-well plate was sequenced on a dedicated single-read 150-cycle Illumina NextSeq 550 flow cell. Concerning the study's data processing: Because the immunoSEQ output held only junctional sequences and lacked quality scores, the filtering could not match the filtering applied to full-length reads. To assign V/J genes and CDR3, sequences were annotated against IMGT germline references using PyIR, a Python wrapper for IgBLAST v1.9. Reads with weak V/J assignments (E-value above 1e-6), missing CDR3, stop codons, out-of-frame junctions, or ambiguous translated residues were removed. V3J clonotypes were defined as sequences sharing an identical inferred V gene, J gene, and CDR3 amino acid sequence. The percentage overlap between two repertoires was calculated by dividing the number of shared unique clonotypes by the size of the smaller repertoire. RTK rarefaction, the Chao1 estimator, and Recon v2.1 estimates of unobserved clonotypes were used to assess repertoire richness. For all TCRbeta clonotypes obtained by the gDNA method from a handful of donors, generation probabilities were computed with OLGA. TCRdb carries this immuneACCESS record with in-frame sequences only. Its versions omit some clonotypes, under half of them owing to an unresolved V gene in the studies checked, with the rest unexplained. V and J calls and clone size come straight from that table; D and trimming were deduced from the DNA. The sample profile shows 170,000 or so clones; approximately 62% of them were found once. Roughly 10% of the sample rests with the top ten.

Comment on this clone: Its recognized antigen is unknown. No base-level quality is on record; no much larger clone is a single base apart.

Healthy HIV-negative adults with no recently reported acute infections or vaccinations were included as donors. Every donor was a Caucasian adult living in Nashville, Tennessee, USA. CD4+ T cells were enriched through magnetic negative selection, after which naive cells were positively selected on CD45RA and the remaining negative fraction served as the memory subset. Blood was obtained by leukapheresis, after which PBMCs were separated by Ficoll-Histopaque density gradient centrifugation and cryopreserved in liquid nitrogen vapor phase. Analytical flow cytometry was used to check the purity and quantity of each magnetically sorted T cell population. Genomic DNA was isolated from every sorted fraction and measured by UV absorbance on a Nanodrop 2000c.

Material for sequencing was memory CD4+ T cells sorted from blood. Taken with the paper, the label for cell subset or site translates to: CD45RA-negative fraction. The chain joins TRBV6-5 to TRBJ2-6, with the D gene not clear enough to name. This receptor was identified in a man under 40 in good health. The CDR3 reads CASSRVLSGANVLTF. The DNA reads TGTGCCAGCAGCCGTGTTCTATCTGGGGCCAACGTCCTGACTTTC.